Below, 15 T cell receptor beta chains from the same sample are listed, as sequenced in a study of identical twins. TCRdb ran MiXCR on the 5' RACE reads and lists one entry per CDR3 protein. The sample yields roughly 1,500,000 distinct CDR3 sequences, around a third seen once. The sample consisted of cord blood. The source of these receptors is a newborn girl in good health.

CDR3 protein: CASSFTVTGELFF. Here the CDR3 DNA reads TGTGCCAGCAGTTTTACGGTCACCGGGGAGCTGTTTTTT. The chain recombines TRBV12-3 or TRBV12-4 with TRBJ2-2, with D unclear. With 3 bases removed from V and 4 bases from J, the gap between germline ends came to 6 bases. This CDR3 has 13 residues.

This clonotype has a handful of counts. CDR3 nucleotide sequence: TGTGCCAGCGGTCTACCCAGGGGGCATATAGATCAGCCCCAGCATTTT. This gives the protein CASGLPRGHIDQPQHF. The chain couples TRBV2 to TRBJ1-5, with TRBD1 identical over 8 bases. J lost 5 bases, V lost 8 bases, and 14 bases had no gene match. CDR1 is SNHLY and CDR2 is FYNNEI in the germline V gene. This CDR3 is built from 16 residues.

For this clonotype: A much larger clone lies one base from this, so it may be a read error. The rearrangement links TRBV5-6 to TRBJ1-2, with D possibly TRBD1 on 5 matching bases. This CDR3 spans 15 amino acids. V shed 3 bases and J shed 4 bases, with 16 bases lying between them. In germline, CDR1 is SGHDT, CDR2 YYEEEE. Written as DNA, the CDR3 is TGTGCCAGCAGCTCTTGGGGCGGATCTAGCTATGGCTACACCTTC. Translation gives CASSSWGGSSYGYTF. The full variable domain, in which reference TRBV5-6 and TRBJ1-2 provide the parts outside the CDR3, is DAGVTQSPTHLIKTRGQQVTLRCSPKSGHDTVSWYQQALGQGPQFIFQYYEEEERQRGNFPDRFSGHQFPNYSSELNVNALLLGDSALYLCASSSWGGSSYGYTFGSGTRLTVV.

The chain carries TRBV12-3 or TRBV12-4 and TRBJ1-1, with a tentative D call TRBD1 (5 bases). The CDR3 is 13 amino acids. The germline V and J ends were trimmed by 3 bases and 4 bases, with 9 bases remaining between them. Here the CDR3 reads CASSFPGPTEAFF. The CDR3 DNA is TGTGCCAGCAGTTTCCCGGGGCCCACTGAAGCTTTCTTT.

The chain uses TRBV4-1 and TRBJ2-1; D is uncertain. The DNA end favors TRBJ2-7, so the J call may be wrong. The CDR3 is 16 amino acids. Looked up from germline, CDR1 is MGHRA and CDR2 is YSYEKL. The DNA for the CDR3 is TGCGCCAGCAGCCAAATGTATAGGACCGATTACAATGAGCAGTACTTC. Amino acid sequence: CASSQMYRTDYNEQYF.

This clonotype has at least ten counts. The gene calls are TRBV29-1 and TRBJ1-2, with unresolved D. The CDR3 consists of 13 residues. Germline assignment: CDR1 SQVTM and CDR2 ANQGSEA. Between the trimmed V and J ends, which lost 3 bases and 2 bases, there was a span of 10 bases. This chain's CDR3 is CSVDPRANYGYTF. The CDR3 bases are TGCAGCGTTGACCCTCGGGCCAACTATGGCTACACCTTC.

As to this clonotype: Its ends do not fully match the called genes, so a read error is possible. This chain links TRBV6-1 with TRBJ1-2; the D gene is possibly TRBD1 (5 bases). Germline CDR1 MNHNS, CDR2 SASEGT. The CDR3 runs 15 residues. CDR3 sequence reads: CVSSADSGALYGYTF. In DNA, the CDR3 is TGTGTCAGCAGTGCTGACTCCGGGGCCTTATATGGCTACACCTTC.

This clonotype was detected only a few times. J is TRBJ1-4 and V is TRBV15; D unclear. V was shortened by 1 base and J by 6 bases, with 9 bases between the two germline ends. The CDR3 sequence is 14 residues long. CDR1 LNHNV and CDR2 YYDKDF come from the germline V gene (reference sequence). The CDR3 region has the DNA TGTGCCACCAGCAGAGGTGTGGGAGATGAAAAACTGTTTTTT. This encodes CATSRGVGDEKLFF.

The chain carries TRBV20-1 and TRBJ1-4; D possibly corresponds to TRBD1 (5 bases). V dropped 1 base and J dropped 0 bases, with 9 bases sitting between them. The CDR3 sequence is 15 residues long. Germline loops: CDR1 DFQATT, CDR2 SNEGSKA (reference sequence). The CDR3 DNA sequence: TGCAGTGCTAGAGCGGGACCTTCAACTAATGAAAAACTGTTTTTT. This sequence encodes CSARAGPSTNEKLFF.

The rearrangement uses TRBV4-1 and TRBJ1-5; 10 bases line up with TRBD1. The CDR3 spans 17 residues. V gave up 3 bases and J gave up 5 bases; unmatched junction bases: 10. Germline CDR1 is MGHRA and CDR2 is YSYEKL. CDR3 coding DNA: TGCGCCAGCAGCCATTATTTCGGGACAGGGGTGGATCAGCCCCAGCATTTT. Encoded protein: CASSHYFGTGVDQPQHF.

The rearrangement uses TRBV18 and TRBJ1-1; D unclear. Germline V gene lookup returns CDR1 KGHSH and CDR2 LQKENI. The V and J ends lost 1 base and 1 base respectively, with 10 bases between them. This CDR3 is built from 15 residues. CDR3 bases: TGTGCCAGCTCACCACGAGGAGCTTGGAACACTGAAGCTTTCTTT. Translation: CASSPRGAWNTEAFF.

The chain is built from TRBV5-1 and TRBJ2-7; D may be TRBD2 (6 bases). In germline, CDR1 is SGHRS, CDR2 YFSETQ. CDR3 size: 15 residues. Between the trimmed V and J ends, which lost 0 bases and 3 bases, there was a span of 13 bases. In DNA form, the CDR3 reads TGCGCCAGCAGCTTGGACGGGGGAGGCAACTACGAGCAGTACTTC. Its protein is CASSLDGGGNYEQYF.

This clonotype has ten or more counts. The rearrangement uses TRBV18 and TRBJ2-5; 7 positions match TRBD2. The CDR3 contains 14 residues. Germline CDR1 KGHSH, CDR2 LQKENI. V shed 4 bases and J 4 bases; nucleotides not matched to a gene: 6. The CDR3 sequence is CASSQLALGETQYF. CDR3 in DNA: TGTGCCAGCTCACAACTAGCGTTGGGAGAGACCCAGTACTTC.

This chain uses TRBV7-9 with TRBJ2-7; no clear D. Trimming took 5 bases from V and 0 from J, leaving 11 bases between them. The CDR3 loop spans 14 amino acids. Germline CDR1 reads SEHNR; CDR2 reads FQNEAQ (reference sequence). This CDR3 is CASSTLGHSYEQYF. The CDR3 coding sequence is TGTGCCAGCAGCACCCTCGGGCACTCCTACGAGCAGTACTTC.

In the case of this clonotype: This may arise from a read error, as a much more abundant clone is one base away. The chain couples TRBV2 to TRBJ2-1; TRBD1 might be the D (6 bases). This CDR3 region has 13 residues. The V end lost 7 bases, the J end lost 3 bases, and 10 bases lay between the germline ends. Per the germline V gene, CDR1 is SNHLY and CDR2 is FYNNEI. CDR3 sequence (DNA): TGTGCCAGCACCTCGGACAGCTACAATGAGCAGTTCTTC. Translation gives CASTSDSYNEQFF. Full variable domain (outside the CDR3, taken from reference TRBV2 and TRBJ2-1): EPEVTQTPSHQVTQMGQEVILRCVPISNHLYFYWYRQILGQKVEFLVSFYNNEISEKSEIFDDQFSVERPDGSNFTLKIRSTKLEDSAMYFCASTSDSYNEQFFGPGTRLTVL.